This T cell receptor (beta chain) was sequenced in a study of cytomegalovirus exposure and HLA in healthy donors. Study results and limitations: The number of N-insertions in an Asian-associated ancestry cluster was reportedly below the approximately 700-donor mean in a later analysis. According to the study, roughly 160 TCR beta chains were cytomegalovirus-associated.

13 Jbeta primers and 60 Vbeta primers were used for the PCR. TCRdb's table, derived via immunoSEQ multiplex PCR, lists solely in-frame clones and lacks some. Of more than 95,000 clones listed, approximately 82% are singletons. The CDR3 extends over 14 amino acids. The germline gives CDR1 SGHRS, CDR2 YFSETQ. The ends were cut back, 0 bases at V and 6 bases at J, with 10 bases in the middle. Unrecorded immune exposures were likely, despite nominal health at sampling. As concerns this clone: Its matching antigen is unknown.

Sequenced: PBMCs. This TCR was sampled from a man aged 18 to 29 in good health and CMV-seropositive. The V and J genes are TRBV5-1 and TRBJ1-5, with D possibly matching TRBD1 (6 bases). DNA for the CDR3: TGCGCCAGCAGCTTGGAGGGGGAAGGTCAGCCCCAGCATTTT. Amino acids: CASSLEGEGQPQHF. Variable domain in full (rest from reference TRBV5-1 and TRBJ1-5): KAGVTQTPRYLIKTRGQQVTLSCSPISGHRSVSWYQQTPGQGLQFLFEYFSETQRNKGNFPGRFSGRQFSNSRSEMNVSTLELGDSALYLCASSLEGEGQPQHFGDGTRLSIL.